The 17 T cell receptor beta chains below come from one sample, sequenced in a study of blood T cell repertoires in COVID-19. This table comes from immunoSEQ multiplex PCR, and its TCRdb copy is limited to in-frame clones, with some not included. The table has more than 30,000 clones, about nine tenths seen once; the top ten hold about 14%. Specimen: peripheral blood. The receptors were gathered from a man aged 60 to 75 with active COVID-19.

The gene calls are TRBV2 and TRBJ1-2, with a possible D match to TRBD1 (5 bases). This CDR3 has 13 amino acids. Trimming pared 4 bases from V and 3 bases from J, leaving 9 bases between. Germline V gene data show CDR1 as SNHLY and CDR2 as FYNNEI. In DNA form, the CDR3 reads TGTGCCAGCAGTGGCGGGGGATACTATGGCTACACCTTC. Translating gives CASSGGGYYGYTF.

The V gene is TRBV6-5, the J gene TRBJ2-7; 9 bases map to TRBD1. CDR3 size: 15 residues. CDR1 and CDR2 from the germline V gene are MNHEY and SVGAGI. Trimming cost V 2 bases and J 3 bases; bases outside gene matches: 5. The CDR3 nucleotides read TGTGCCAGCAGTTACGACAGGGGGGCCTACTACGAGCAGTACTTC. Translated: CASSYDRGAYYEQYF.

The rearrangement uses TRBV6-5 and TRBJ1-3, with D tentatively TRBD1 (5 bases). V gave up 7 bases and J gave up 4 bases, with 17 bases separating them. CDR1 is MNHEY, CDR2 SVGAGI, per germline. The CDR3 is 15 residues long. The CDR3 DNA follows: TGTGCCAGCACCGAGGGGAGGAGGGTAGGAAACACCATATATTTT. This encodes CASTEGRRVGNTIYF.

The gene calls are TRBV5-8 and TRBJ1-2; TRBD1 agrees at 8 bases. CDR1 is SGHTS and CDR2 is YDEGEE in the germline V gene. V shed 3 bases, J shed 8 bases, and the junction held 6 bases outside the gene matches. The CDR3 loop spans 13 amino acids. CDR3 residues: CASSSTGAYGYTF. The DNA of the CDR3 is TGTGCCAGCAGCTCGACAGGGGCTTACGGCTACACCTTC.

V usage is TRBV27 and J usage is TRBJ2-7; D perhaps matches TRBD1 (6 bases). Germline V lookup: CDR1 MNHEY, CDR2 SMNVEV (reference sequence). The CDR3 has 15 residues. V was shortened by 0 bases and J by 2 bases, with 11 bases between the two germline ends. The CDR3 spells CASSLSRTATYEQYF. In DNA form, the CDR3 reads TGTGCCAGCAGTTTATCGAGGACAGCAACCTACGAGCAGTACTTC.

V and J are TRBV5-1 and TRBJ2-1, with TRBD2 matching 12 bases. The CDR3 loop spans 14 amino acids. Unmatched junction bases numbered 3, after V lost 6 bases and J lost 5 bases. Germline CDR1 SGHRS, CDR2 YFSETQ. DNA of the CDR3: TGCGCCAGCACCCTAGCGGGGGGGAACAATGAGCAGTTCTTC. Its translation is CASTLAGGNNEQFF.

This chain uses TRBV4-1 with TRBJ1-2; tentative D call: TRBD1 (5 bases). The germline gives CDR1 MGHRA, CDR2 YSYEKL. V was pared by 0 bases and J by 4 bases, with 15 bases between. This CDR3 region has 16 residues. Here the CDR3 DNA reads TGCGCCAGCAGCCAAGAGGGGCAGCCGCTCGGCTATGGCTACACCTTC. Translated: CASSQEGQPLGYGYTF.

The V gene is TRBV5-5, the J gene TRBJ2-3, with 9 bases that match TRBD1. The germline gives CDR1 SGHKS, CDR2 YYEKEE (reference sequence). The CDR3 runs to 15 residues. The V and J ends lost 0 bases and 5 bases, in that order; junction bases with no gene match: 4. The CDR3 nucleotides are TGTGCCAGCAGCTTGGAGGGACAGGGTATAGATACGCAGTATTTT. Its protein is CASSLEGQGIDTQYF.

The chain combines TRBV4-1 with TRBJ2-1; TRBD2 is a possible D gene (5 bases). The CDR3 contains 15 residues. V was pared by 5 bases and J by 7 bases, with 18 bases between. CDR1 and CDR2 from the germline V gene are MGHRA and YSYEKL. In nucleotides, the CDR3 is TGCGCCAGCAGCTCCCGGGGAGCCGGCCGGAATGAGCAGTTCTTC. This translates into CASSSRGAGRNEQFF.

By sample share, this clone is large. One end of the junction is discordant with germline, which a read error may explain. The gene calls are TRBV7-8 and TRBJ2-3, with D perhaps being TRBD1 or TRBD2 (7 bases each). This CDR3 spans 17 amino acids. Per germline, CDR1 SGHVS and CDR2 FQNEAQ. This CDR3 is CASRLGGSGTSTDTQYF. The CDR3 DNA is TGTGCCAGCAGATTAGGGGGCAGCGGGACGAGCACAGATACGCAGTATTTT.

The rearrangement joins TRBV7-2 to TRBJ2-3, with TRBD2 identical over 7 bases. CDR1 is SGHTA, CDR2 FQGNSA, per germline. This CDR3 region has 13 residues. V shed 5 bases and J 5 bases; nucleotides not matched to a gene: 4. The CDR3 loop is CASSGRVQDTQYF. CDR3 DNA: TGTGCCAGCAGCGGGAGGGTACAAGATACGCAGTATTTT.

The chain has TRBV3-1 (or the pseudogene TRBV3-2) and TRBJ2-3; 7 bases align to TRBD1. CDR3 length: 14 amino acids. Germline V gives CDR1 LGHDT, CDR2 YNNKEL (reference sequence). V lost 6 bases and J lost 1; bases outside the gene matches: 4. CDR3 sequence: CASRLGTGTDTQYF. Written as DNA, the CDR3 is TGTGCCAGCAGACTAGGGACAGGCACAGATACGCAGTATTTT.

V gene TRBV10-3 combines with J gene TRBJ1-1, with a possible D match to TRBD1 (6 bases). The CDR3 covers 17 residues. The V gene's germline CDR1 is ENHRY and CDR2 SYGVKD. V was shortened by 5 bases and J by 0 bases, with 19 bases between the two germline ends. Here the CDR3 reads CAISHPPVDRMNTEAFF. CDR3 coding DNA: TGTGCCATCAGTCACCCGCCAGTCGACAGGATGAACACTGAAGCTTTCTTT.

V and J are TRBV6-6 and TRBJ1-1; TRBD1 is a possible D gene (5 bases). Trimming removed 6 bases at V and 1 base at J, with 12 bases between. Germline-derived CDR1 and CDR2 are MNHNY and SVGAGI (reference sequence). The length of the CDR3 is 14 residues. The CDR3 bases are TGTGCCAGCAGCTTGACAGCTACGAACACTGAAGCTTTCTTT. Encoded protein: CASSLTATNTEAFF.

CDR3 in amino acids: CASSFDQGTYEQYF. The CDR3 coding sequence is TGTGCCAGCAGTTTCGATCAGGGCACCTACGAGCAGTACTTC. The chain links TRBV6-5 to TRBJ2-7, with D possibly TRBD1 on 5 matching bases. CDR1 and CDR2 from the germline V gene are MNHEY and SVGAGI. The CDR3 extends over 14 amino acids. V gave up 4 bases and J gave up 2 bases, with 12 bases separating them.

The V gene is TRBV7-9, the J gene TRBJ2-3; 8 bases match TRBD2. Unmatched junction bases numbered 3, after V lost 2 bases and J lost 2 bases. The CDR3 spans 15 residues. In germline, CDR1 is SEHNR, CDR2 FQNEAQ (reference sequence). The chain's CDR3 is CASSLTSGLTDTQYF. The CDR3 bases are TGTGCCAGCAGCTTAACTAGCGGACTCACAGATACGCAGTATTTT. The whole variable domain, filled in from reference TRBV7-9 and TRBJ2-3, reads DTGVSQNPRHKITKRGQNVTFRCDPISEHNRLYWYRQTLGQGPEFLTYFQNEAQLEKSRLLSDRFSAERPKGSFSTLEIQRTEQGDSAMYLCASSLTSGLTDTQYFGPGTRLTVL.

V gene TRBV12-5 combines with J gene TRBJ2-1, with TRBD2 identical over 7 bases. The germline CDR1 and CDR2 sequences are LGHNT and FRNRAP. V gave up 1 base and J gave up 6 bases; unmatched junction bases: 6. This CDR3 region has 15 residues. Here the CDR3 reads CASGLAPGGVNEQFF. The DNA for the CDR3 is TGTGCTAGTGGTTTGGCCCCGGGGGGTGTCAATGAGCAGTTCTTC. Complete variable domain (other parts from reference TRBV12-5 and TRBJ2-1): DARVTQTPRHKVTEMGQEVTMRCQPILGHNTVFWYRQTMMQGLELLAYFRNRAPLDDSGMPKDRFSAEMPDATLATLKIQPSEPRDSAVYFCASGLAPGGVNEQFFGPGTRLTVL.